This T cell receptor (beta chain) was captured in a study of CD4 T cell repertoires in COVID-19. Study-wide background: Relabeled CFSE-low cells, IL-2-expanded for roughly 9 days, met spikes from other coronaviruses.

No culture step preceded sequencing of the ex vivo isolated memory T cells. As concerns this clone: Its antigen is not identified.

Study-level results: Sharing of several most expanded SARS-CoV-2-reactive clonotypes across memory subsets suggested intraclonal diversification.

Assay used: immunoSEQ multiplex PCR; TCRdb lists only in-frame clones, some missing. The sample consists of approximately 75,000 clones, under 90% of them appearing once. V shed 6 bases and J shed 8 bases, with 14 bases lying between them. Germline V gene lookup returns CDR1 MNHEY and CDR2 SVGAGI. The CDR3 is 14 amino acids. The material sequenced was CD4+ T cells from peripheral blood, taken after recovery from COVID-19. The receptor was isolated from a human donor who had COVID-19. The V and J genes are TRBV6-5 and TRBJ1-6; D possibly corresponds to TRBD1 (5 bases). CDR3 sequence (DNA): TGTGCCAGCAGCCTTAATTGGGGGGATTCACCCCTCCACTTT. Encoded protein: CASSLNWGDSPLHF.